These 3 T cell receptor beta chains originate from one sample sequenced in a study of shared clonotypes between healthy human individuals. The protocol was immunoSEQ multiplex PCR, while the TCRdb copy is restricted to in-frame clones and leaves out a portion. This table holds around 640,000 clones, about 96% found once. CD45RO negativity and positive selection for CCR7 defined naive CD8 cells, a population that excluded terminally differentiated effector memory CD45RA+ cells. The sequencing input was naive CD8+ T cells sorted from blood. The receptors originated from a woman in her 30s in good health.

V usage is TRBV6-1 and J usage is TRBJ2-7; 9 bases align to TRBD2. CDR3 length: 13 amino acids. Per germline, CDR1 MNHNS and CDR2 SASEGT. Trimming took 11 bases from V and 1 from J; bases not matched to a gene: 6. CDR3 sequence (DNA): TGTGCCGCCAGAACTAGCGGGTCCTACGAGCAGTACTTC. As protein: CAARTSGSYEQYF.

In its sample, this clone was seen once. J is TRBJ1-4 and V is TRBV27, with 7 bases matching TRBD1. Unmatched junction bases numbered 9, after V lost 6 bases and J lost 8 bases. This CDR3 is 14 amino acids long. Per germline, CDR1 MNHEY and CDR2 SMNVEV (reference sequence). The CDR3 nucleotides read TGTGCCAGCAGCCAGGGGGGGCCCCCCGAAAAACTGTTTTTT. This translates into CASSQGGPPEKLFF.

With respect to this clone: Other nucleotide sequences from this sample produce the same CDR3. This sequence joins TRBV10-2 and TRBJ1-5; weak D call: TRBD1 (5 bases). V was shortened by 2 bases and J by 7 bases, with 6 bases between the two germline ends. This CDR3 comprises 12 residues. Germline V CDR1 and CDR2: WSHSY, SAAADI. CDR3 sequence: CASSEGGQPQHF. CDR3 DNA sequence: TGCGCCAGCAGTGAGGGGGGGCAGCCCCAGCATTTT.